The subject of this entry is one T cell receptor (beta chain). Germline V gene data show CDR1 as SNHLY and CDR2 as FYNNEI. The germline V and J ends were trimmed by 6 bases and 1 base, with 17 bases remaining between them. The CDR3 length is 16 residues. The record originates from a study of blood T cell repertoires in COVID-19. TCRdb's table, derived via immunoSEQ multiplex PCR, lists solely in-frame clones and lacks some. The top ten hold 13% of the sample, which has over 250,000 clones, roughly 85% seen once. This TCR came from a human donor in a cohort sampled during active COVID-19. Sequencing was performed on peripheral blood. The chain employs TRBV2 and TRBJ2-3, with D maybe TRBD1 (6 bases). CDR3 amino acids: CASSGQQRVGTDTQYF. CDR3 nucleotide sequence: TGTGCCAGCAGCGGACAGCAAAGGGTGGGCACAGATACGCAGTATTTT.